The clone carrying this TCR beta chain was seen many times. Antigen: not known. Deletions cut 4 bases from V and 0 bases from J, with 14 bases between. From germline, CDR1 is SGDLS and CDR2 YYNGEE. The CDR3 contains 16 residues. The source of the sample is a study of human T cells and chemical hapten exposure. Looking at the study overall: 2% DPC was applied to about 2 cm by about 2 cm of upper inner arm skin for sensitization. Patients, mostly women, had alopecia areata, alopecia totalis or alopecia universalis. General study results and limits: There was no change with DPC sensitization in TCRs above 1 in 1000 frequency. Relative to controls, expanded TCRs formed significantly more large CDR3 similarity clusters.

This sample's time point: patch test 2, 6 weeks after DPC sensitization. Treatment denoted: therapeutic diphenylcyclopropenone sensitization with weekly scalp DPC. TCRdb independently ran MiXCR on the RACE reads; one entry per CDR3 protein. The table lists about 80,000 distinct CDR3 sequences, roughly a tenth of them singletons. Here the sequenced sample was whole blood, taken in connection with sensitization to the hapten diphenylcyclopropenone (DPC). This receptor was identified in a woman aged 25 to 39 with alopecia areata. Some clones in this sample may be carry-over from other donors' samples. The rearrangement joins TRBV9 to TRBJ2-1; D tentatively fits TRBD1 or TRBD2 (5 bases each). DNA of the CDR3: TGTGCCAGCAGCCTCGTCTCAGGGACCTCCTACAATGAGCAGTTCTTC. Translating it yields CASSLVSGTSYNEQFF.